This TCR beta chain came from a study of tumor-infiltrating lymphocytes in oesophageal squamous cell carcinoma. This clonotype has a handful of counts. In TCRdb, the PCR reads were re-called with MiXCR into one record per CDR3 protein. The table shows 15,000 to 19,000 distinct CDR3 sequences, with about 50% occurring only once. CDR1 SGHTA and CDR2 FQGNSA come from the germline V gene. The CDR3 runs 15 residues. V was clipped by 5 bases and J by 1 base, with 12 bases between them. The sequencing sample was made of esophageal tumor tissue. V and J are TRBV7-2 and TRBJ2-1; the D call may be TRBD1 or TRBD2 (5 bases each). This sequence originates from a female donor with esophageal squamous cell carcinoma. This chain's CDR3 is CASSRDRRSYNEQFF. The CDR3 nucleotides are TGTGCCAGCAGCCGGGACCGTCGTTCCTACAATGAGCAGTTCTTC.